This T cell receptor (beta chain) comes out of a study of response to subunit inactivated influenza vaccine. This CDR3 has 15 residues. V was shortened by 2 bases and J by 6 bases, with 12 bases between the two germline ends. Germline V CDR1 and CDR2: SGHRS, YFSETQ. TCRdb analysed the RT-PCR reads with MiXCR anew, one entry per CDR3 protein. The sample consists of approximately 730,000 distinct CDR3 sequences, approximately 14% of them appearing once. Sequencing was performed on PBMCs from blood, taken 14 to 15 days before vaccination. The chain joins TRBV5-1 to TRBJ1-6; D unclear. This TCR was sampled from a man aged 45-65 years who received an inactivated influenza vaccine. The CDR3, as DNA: TGCGCCAGCAGCTTCGAAGAAAGACTTAATTCACCCCTCCACTTT. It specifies CASSFEERLNSPLHF.